Described below is a single T cell receptor beta chain sequence and its context. Different DNA sequences within this sample yield the same CDR3. This record belongs to a study of blood T cell repertoires in COVID-19. Which cohort a participant joined came from the clinical history participants gave. Recovered status in Cohort 3 required two negative PCRs, clearance, or symptom resolution. With V trimmed by 4 bases and J by 4 bases, 7 bases remained unmatched. The CDR3 is 15 amino acids. Germline V lookup: CDR1 SGHRS, CDR2 YFSETQ. The protocol was immunoSEQ multiplex PCR, while the TCRdb copy is restricted to in-frame clones and leaves out a portion. The data contain about 160,000 clones, around 89% of them singletons.

The V call is TRBV5-1, the J call TRBJ2-1; TRBD2 matches 8 bases. Sequenced input: PBMCs or T cells enriched from blood (not recorded which). The sequence came from a woman aged 45-59 years who had recovered from COVID-19. CDR3 in DNA: TGCGCCAGCAGCCCGGGGCTAGCGGGTTACAATGAGCAGTTCTTC. It yields the protein CASSPGLAGYNEQFF.